The TCR beta chain under discussion was sequenced for a study of T cell responses to AZD1222 COVID-19 vaccine. Sequenced by immunoSEQ multiplex PCR; TCRdb stores in-frame clones only, minus some. The sample lists 120,000 or so clones; 80% to 95% were seen once. General study points: Repertoire sampling happened only post peak T cell response. Elevations in Spike-specific TCR breadth and depth followed administration of two AZD1222 doses. Nearly half of spike-specific TCRs reportedly target variant regions that are unmutated in the B.1.351 and B.1.1.7 variants.

Details on this clone: The antigen is undetermined. At the DNA level, this CDR3 is encoded by other sequences in the same sample as well.

Sequenced material: peripheral blood, taken on day 0 of AZD1222 vaccination. The TCR was taken from an adult in good health.

The CDR3 sequence: CASLGLRSTGELFF. In nucleotides, the CDR3 is TGTGCCAGCTTAGGCTTGCGGTCCACCGGGGAGCTGTTTTTT. The rearrangement uses TRBV7-2 and TRBJ2-2; D is unclear. Germline V gene data show CDR1 as SGHTA and CDR2 as FQGNSA. The CDR3 runs 14 residues. Trimming shortened V by 8 bases and J by 4 bases, and 14 bases separated the two germline ends.